A single TCR beta chain is shown here with its context. The source of the sample is a study of multiple sclerosis patients with progressive multifocal leukoencephalopathy. Germline V CDR1 and CDR2: KGHSH, LQKENI. The CDR3 contains 15 residues. V lost 10 bases to trimming and J lost 0 bases, with 16 bases between them. Only in-frame clones appear in the TCRdb table, and some are missing; sequencing was by immunoSEQ multiplex PCR. In the table there are 25,000 to 35,000 clones, roughly 90% of which are singletons. As to time point: time of PML onset. All PML patients were female, and all patients had earlier interferon beta. T3 refers to blood collected at the onset of PML.

The input for sequencing was PBMCs, taken from a patient treated with natalizumab. The rearrangement joins TRBV18 to TRBJ1-3; D is uncertain. This TCR was sampled from a woman in her forties with progressive multifocal leukoencephalopathy. As DNA, the CDR3 is TGTGCCACCACCGGGCAGGCGCTCTCTGGAAACACCATATATTTT. Protein product: CATTGQALSGNTIYF.